The 15 T cell receptor beta chains presented below share a single source sample, sequenced in a study of OX40 agonist ivuxolimab in advanced cancers. The method behind the library was the immunoSEQ multiplex PCR assay. The table comes from immuneACCESS by way of TCRdb, which keeps in-frame sequences with V and J called. Part of the clones is missing from these tables; in studies checked, under half for an unresolved V gene and the rest for unknown reasons. In all, the sample holds more than 40,000 clones, and around nine tenths of those were seen once. The biggest ten clones account for 7.8% of the sample. This specimen was CD4+ or CD8+ T cells sorted from blood, taken in a trial of the OX40 agonist ivuxolimab. These receptors were collected from an adult with an advanced solid tumor such as melanoma, head and neck, liver or kidney cancer.

The J gene is TRBJ1-2, the V gene TRBV7-2; D uncertain. There are 14 residues in the CDR3. Germline CDR1 and CDR2: SGHTA and FQGNSA. V shed 5 bases and J shed 4 bases, with 14 bases lying between them. CDR3 sequence (DNA): TGTGCCAGCAGCCGGTCCCTGGAGGGCTATGGCTACACCTTC. It translates to CASSRSLEGYGYTF.

The V gene is TRBV11-3, the J gene TRBJ1-5; D gene uncertain. Trimming removed 2 bases at V and 9 bases at J, with 8 bases between. The germline CDR1 and CDR2 sequences are SGHNT and YENEEA. The CDR3 covers 12 residues. CDR3 region: CASSLLVGPQHF. The DNA of the CDR3 is TGTGCCAGCAGCTTATTGGTCGGGCCCCAGCATTTT.

The CDR3 sequence: CASRGGQGEKLFF. In nucleotides, the CDR3 is TGTGCCAGCAGAGGGGGTCAAGGGGAAAAACTGTTTTTT. The chain joins TRBV2 to TRBJ1-4; tentatively, D is TRBD1 (6 bases). CDR3 size: 13 residues. V dropped 6 bases and J dropped 8 bases, with 13 bases sitting between them. The germline gives CDR1 SNHLY, CDR2 FYNNEI.

V and J are TRBV29-1 and TRBJ1-2, with a tentative D call TRBD1 (5 bases). CDR1 is SQVTM, CDR2 ANQGSEA, per germline. This CDR3 spans 14 amino acids. Trimming left V 7 bases short and J 4 bases short, with 19 bases between. CDR3 DNA sequence: TGCAGCGCCCCGGGACCTTACCTTGGCTATGGCTACACCTTC. This encodes CSAPGPYLGYGYTF.

The chain has TRBV30 and TRBJ1-2; no clear D gene. Germline loops: CDR1 GTSNPN, CDR2 SVGIG (reference sequence). V dropped 0 bases and J dropped 7 bases, with 12 bases sitting between them. This CDR3 comprises 13 residues. This chain's CDR3 is CAWSVAAVRGYTF. CDR3 sequence (DNA): TGTGCCTGGAGTGTAGCGGCCGTGCGTGGCTACACCTTC.

The chain carries TRBV5-1 and TRBJ2-2, with D possibly being TRBD2 (6 bases). Looked up from germline, CDR1 is SGHRS and CDR2 is YFSETQ. V lost 7 bases and J lost 5, with 15 bases in between. The CDR3 has 14 residues. This CDR3 is CASLEGGITGELFF. The CDR3 nucleotides read TGCGCCAGCCTGGAGGGCGGTATTACCGGGGAGCTGTTTTTT.

The rearrangement joins TRBV25-1 to TRBJ1-6, with D perhaps matching TRBD1 (5 bases). CDR3 length equals 14 residues. In germline, CDR1 is MGHDK, CDR2 SYGVNS. Trimming removed 2 bases at V and 4 bases at J, with 6 bases between. CDR3 in DNA: TGTGCCAGCAGTGAAGGGGGTTATAATTCACCCCTCCACTTT. Translated, it gives CASSEGGYNSPLHF.

V gene TRBV10-3 combines with J gene TRBJ1-4, with D possibly TRBD1 on 5 matching bases. This CDR3 has 14 amino acids. CDR1 ENHRY and CDR2 SYGVKD come from the germline V gene. Trimming left V 6 bases short and J 4 bases short, with 12 bases between. CDR3 amino acids: CAISDQGLNEKLFF. The CDR3 DNA reads TGTGCCATCAGCGACCAGGGACTTAATGAAAAACTGTTTTTT.

CDR3 in DNA: TGTGCCAGCAGTCCTAACGGGGATGAGCAGTTCTTC. Residues: CASSPNGDEQFF. This chain links TRBV6-5 with TRBJ2-1, with TRBD2 as a possible D gene (5 bases). CDR3 length: 12 residues. From germline, CDR1 is MNHEY and CDR2 SVGAGI. Trimming pared 5 bases from V and 8 bases from J, leaving 10 bases between.

The CDR3 loop reads CASSPPSRTGSSYEQYF. The CDR3 DNA sequence: TGTGCCAGCTCACCACCGAGTCGGACAGGTAGCTCCTACGAGCAGTACTTC. This rearrangement joins TRBV18 to TRBJ2-7; 7 nucleotides agree with TRBD1. The CDR3 is 17 residues long. Losses at the gene ends were 0 bases for V and 0 bases for J; bases not matched to a gene: 8. Germline values: CDR1 KGHSH, CDR2 LQKENI.

This CDR3 is CASSYPRQVQPQHF. CDR3 DNA sequence: TGTGCCAGCAGTTACCCCCGACAGGTGCAGCCCCAGCATTTT. The chain combines TRBV6-5 with TRBJ1-5; weak D call: TRBD1 (6 bases). Per germline, CDR1 MNHEY and CDR2 SVGAGI. This CDR3 has 14 residues. Deletions cut 2 bases from V and 7 bases from J, with 12 bases between.

V gene TRBV5-5 combines with J gene TRBJ2-1; D unresolved. The V gene's germline CDR1 is SGHKS and CDR2 YYEKEE (reference sequence). The V end was cut by 4 bases, the J end by 1 base, with 12 bases between. The length of the CDR3 is 15 residues. The CDR3 is CASSQQSGSYNEQFF. CDR3 coding DNA: TGTGCCAGCAGCCAGCAATCCGGGTCCTACAATGAGCAGTTCTTC.

The V and J genes are TRBV6-5 and TRBJ2-5; 8 bases map to TRBD2. This CDR3 region has 16 residues. CDR1 is MNHEY and CDR2 is SVGAGI in the germline V gene. Trimming removed 2 bases from V and 2 bases from J; junction bases left unmatched: 7. The CDR3 DNA reads as TGTGCCAGCAGTTACCGACTAGCGCAGCATCAAGAGACCCAGTACTTC. As protein: CASSYRLAQHQETQYF.

This chain links TRBV5-1 with TRBJ2-7; 8 bases fit TRBD1. The CDR3 length is 15 residues. CDR1 and CDR2 from the germline V gene are SGHRS and YFSETQ. Unmatched junction bases numbered 7, after V lost 0 bases and J lost 5 bases. The CDR3 region has the DNA TGCGCCAGCAGCTTGGCCGGGACAGGAGGCGACGAGCAGTACTTC. Its protein product is CASSLAGTGGDEQYF.

The J gene is TRBJ1-2, the V gene TRBV25-1, with 8 bases aligning to TRBD1. The germline V gene has CDR1 MGHDK and CDR2 SYGVNS. V lost 6 bases and J lost 4; bases outside the gene matches: 4. The CDR3 runs 13 residues. CDR3: CASSGQGPYGYTF. In DNA form, the CDR3 reads TGTGCCAGCAGCGGACAGGGACCCTATGGCTACACCTTC.